The clone carrying this T cell receptor (beta chain) has ten or more counts. This specimen comes from a study of patients and donors after allogeneic stem cell transplantation. J lost 4 bases, V lost 1 base, and 1 base had no gene match. CDR3 length: 13 residues. CDR1 and CDR2 from the germline V gene are SQVTM and ANQGSEA. TCRdb itself ran the RT-PCR reads through MiXCR, one entry per CDR3 protein. The sample contains roughly 26,000 distinct CDR3 sequences, 8.1% of which appear only once. The TCR was taken from a human donor who was either an allogeneic HSCT recipient or a stem cell or donor lymphocyte infusion donor (not recorded which). It is not recorded whose cells these are; they may come from a transplant donor. Sequenced material: blood, either unsorted or a sorted T cell fraction (not recorded which). V and J are TRBV29-1 and TRBJ2-1; 7 nucleotides line up with TRBD1. CDR3: CSVEGTGYNEQFF. Here the CDR3 DNA reads TGCAGCGTTGAAGGGACAGGATACAATGAGCAGTTCTTC.